This T cell receptor (beta chain) is drawn from a study of molecular identifiers for immune sequencing clone quantification. Overall study results and limits: Whereas naive cells kept under 1% of molecules in clones above 20 RNA copies, such clones held over 97% in effectors.

This clonotype was seen only a few times. Its cognate antigen is unknown. The V gene end was trimmed by 5 bases and the J gene end by 4 bases; junction bases not matched to a gene: 8. Germline V gene sequence: CDR1 SGHAT, CDR2 FQNNGV. This CDR3 is 15 amino acids long. TCRdb passed the PCR reads through MiXCR, listing each CDR3 protein once. The data hold about 640,000 distinct CDR3 sequences, with just under 20% observed a single time. The TCR sequence derives from a human donor in good health. Some libraries in this study had Jurkat cell RNA spiked in. V gene TRBV11-2 combines with J gene TRBJ2-5, with 9 bases fitting TRBD1. The sequenced sample was naive CD8+ T cells from blood, with Jurkat cell RNA spiked in. Subset defined: FACS-sorted CD8+CD4-CCR7+CD45RA+ naive T cells. The CDR3 here is CASSLPGTGRETQYF. The DNA of the CDR3 is TGTGCCAGCAGCCTGCCCGGGACAGGGAGAGAGACCCAGTACTTC.